These 31 T cell receptor beta chains were sequenced from one sample in a study of response to subunit inactivated influenza vaccine. Each CDR3 protein gets one entry after TCRdb re-called the RT-PCR reads with MiXCR. The data hold 430,000 or so distinct CDR3 sequences, with approximately 9.9% observed a single time. This sample comprised PBMCs from blood, obtained around seven weeks after vaccination. The receptor set was obtained from a man in his forties or fifties who received an inactivated influenza vaccine.

The V call is TRBV6-5, the J call TRBJ2-7, with TRBD1 matching over 8 bases. The CDR3 is 15 residues long. Looked up from germline, CDR1 is MNHEY and CDR2 is SVGAGI. After removal of 6 bases from V and 0 bases from J, the junction contained 7 bases not matched to a gene. Here the CDR3 reads CASSYPDRASYEQYF. The CDR3 DNA sequence: TGTGCCAGCAGCTACCCGGACAGGGCCTCCTACGAGCAGTACTTC.

The chain links TRBV15 to TRBJ2-7; maybe TRBD1 (7 bases). This CDR3 is built from 14 residues. Germline CDR1 is LNHNV and CDR2 is YYDKDF (reference sequence). V lost 1 base and J 4 bases, leaving 11 bases between the germline ends. The CDR3 loop is CATSRGGTAYEQYF. DNA of the CDR3: TGTGCCACCAGCAGAGGCGGGACAGCGTACGAGCAGTACTTC.

As DNA, the CDR3 is TGTGCCAGCAGCACCATGGACGGAGCTAGCACAGATACGCAGTATTTT. Amino acid sequence: CASSTMDGASTDTQYF. The chain employs TRBV5-6 and TRBJ2-3, with D hard to call. Germline CDR1 and CDR2: SGHDT and YYEEEE. There are 16 residues in the CDR3. V lost 4 bases to trimming and J lost 0 bases, with 15 bases between them.

The rearrangement uses TRBV11-2 and TRBJ2-2; D may be TRBD2 (6 bases). V was pared by 1 base and J by 6 bases, with 18 bases between. From germline, CDR1 is SGHAT and CDR2 FQNNGV. The CDR3 runs to 17 residues. The CDR3 loop is CASSLGALRGRAGELFF. In DNA, the CDR3 is TGTGCCAGCAGCTTAGGGGCCCTTCGGGGGAGAGCCGGGGAGCTGTTTTTT.

The chain is built from TRBV15 and TRBJ2-2; D gene uncertain. The CDR3 spans 16 residues. CDR1 and CDR2 from the germline V gene are LNHNV and YYDKDF (reference sequence). Trimming pared 4 bases from V and 1 base from J, leaving 13 bases between. Written as DNA, the CDR3 is TGTGCCACCAGCAATGGAAGCTTCTGGAACACCGGGGAGCTGTTTTTT. Its protein is CATSNGSFWNTGELFF. Filled out from reference TRBV15 and TRBJ2-2, the complete variable domain reads DAMVIQNPRYQVTQFGKPVTLSCSQTLNHNVMYWYQQKSSQAPKLLFHYYDKDFNNEADTPDNFQSRRPNTSFCFLDIRSPGLGDTAMYLCATSNGSFWNTGELFFGEGSRLTVL.

This clonotype was counted between two and nine times. This sequence joins TRBV20-1 and TRBJ1-2; D remains unclear. This CDR3 comprises 13 residues. Germline CDR1 DFQATT, CDR2 SNEGSKA (reference sequence). CDR3 in DNA: TGCAGCGCAGATCCAGGACTTAACTATGGCTACACCTTC. Its translation: CSADPGLNYGYTF.

This clonotype was picked up a small number of times. The rearrangement uses TRBV7-9 and TRBJ1-1; no firm D call. V was clipped by 3 bases and J by 11 bases, with 16 bases between them. The CDR3 runs 13 residues. Germline V gene lookup returns CDR1 SEHNR and CDR2 FQNEAQ (reference sequence). The CDR3 sequence is CASSFGYEEPAFF. CDR3 bases: TGTGCCAGCAGCTTTGGGTACGAGGAGCCGGCTTTCTTT.

V gene TRBV20-1 combines with J gene TRBJ2-5; 10 bases fit TRBD2. V shed 7 bases and J 1 base; nucleotides not matched to a gene: 9. This CDR3 region has 15 residues. Germline V lookup: CDR1 DFQATT, CDR2 SNEGSKA (reference sequence). For the CDR3, the DNA is TGCAGTGTCTTAGACGGACTAGCGGTCCAAGAGACCCAGTACTTC. Residues: CSVLDGLAVQETQYF.

The V and J genes are TRBV5-1 and TRBJ1-1; maybe TRBD1 (5 bases). CDR1 is SGHRS, CDR2 YFSETQ, per germline. V shed 4 bases and J shed 2 bases, with 12 bases lying between them. The CDR3 is 14 residues long. This CDR3 is CASSPGHVNTEAFF. CDR3 DNA sequence: TGCGCCAGCAGCCCAGGACACGTCAACACTGAAGCTTTCTTT.

This clonotype has only a few counts. The CDR3 DNA follows: TGTGCCAGCAGCCGGGACAGAAACTACAATGAGCAGTTCTTC. As protein: CASSRDRNYNEQFF. This chain joins TRBV6-2 or TRBV6-3 and TRBJ2-1; 7 bases align to TRBD1. Looked up from germline, CDR1 is MNHEY and CDR2 is SVGEGT. The CDR3 has 14 residues. V lost 6 bases, J lost 3 bases, and 5 bases stayed unmatched.

The chain recombines TRBV28 with TRBJ2-4; possible D gene TRBD2, 5 bases. Trimming shortened V by 2 bases and J by 8 bases, and 16 bases separated the two germline ends. Per germline, CDR1 MDHEN and CDR2 SYDVKM. The CDR3 sequence is 15 residues long. CDR3 amino acids: CASSLTPAVGDIQYF. CDR3 coding DNA: TGTGCCAGCAGTTTAACGCCCGCCGTCGGGGACATTCAGTACTTC. The full variable domain, in which reference TRBV28 and TRBJ2-4 provide the parts outside the CDR3, is DVKVTQSSRYLVKRTGEKVFLECVQDMDHENMFWYRQDPGLGLRLIYFSYDVKMKEKGDIPEGYSVSREKKERFSLILESASTNQTSMYLCASSLTPAVGDIQYFGAGTRLSVL.

At least ten counts were recorded for this clonotype. J is TRBJ1-1 and V is TRBV29-1; perhaps TRBD1 as D (6 bases). The V end was cut by 3 bases, the J end by 5 bases, with 13 bases between. The CDR3 totals 13 residues. Germline CDR1 SQVTM, CDR2 ANQGSEA. The CDR3 coding sequence is TGCAGCGTTGAGGCAGGGGTATTGACTGAAGCTTTCTTT. Translated, it gives CSVEAGVLTEAFF.

With respect to this clonotype: A much larger clonotype is one base distant, so this may be a read error. The chain carries TRBV12-3 or TRBV12-4 and TRBJ2-7; 7 bases fit TRBD1. With V trimmed by 3 bases and J by 1 base, 3 bases remained unmatched. The CDR3 totals 14 residues. The CDR3 loop reads CASSFARGSYEQYF. CDR3 sequence (DNA): TGTGCCAGCAGTTTTGCCAGGGGGTCCTACGAGCAGTACTTC.

In this sample, this clonotype turned up a few times. The chain recombines TRBV6-2 or TRBV6-3 with TRBJ2-1, with a tentative D call TRBD2 (6 bases). Trimming took off 0 bases at V and 4 bases at J, with 13 bases between the two ends. The CDR3 runs to 16 residues. In germline, CDR1 is MNHEY, CDR2 SVGEGT. CDR3 sequence (DNA): TGTGCCAGCAGTTACTCGAGTCTAGCGTATTACAATGAGCAGTTCTTC. Its protein is CASSYSSLAYYNEQFF.

This clonotype was counted a few times. The V gene is TRBV5-1, the J gene TRBJ2-5, with TRBD1 matching over 9 bases. Per the germline V gene, CDR1 is SGHRS and CDR2 is YFSETQ. The CDR3 contains 15 residues. The J segment lost 3 bases and the V segment lost 5 bases, leaving 8 bases of the junction unmatched. Here the CDR3 reads CASSPTTGGKETQYF. CDR3 in DNA: TGCGCCAGCAGTCCCACGACAGGGGGTAAAGAGACCCAGTACTTC.

This clonotype was detected many times. The V call is TRBV12-3 or TRBV12-4, the J call TRBJ1-5; a possible D gene is TRBD1 (5 bases). V was shortened by 2 bases and J by 5 bases, with 7 bases between the two germline ends. The CDR3 contains 13 residues. CDR3 nucleotide sequence: TGTGCCAGCAGTTTATGGGGCGATCAGCCCCAGCATTTT. Protein: CASSLWGDQPQHF.

This clonotype occurred a few times. The V and J genes are TRBV27 and TRBJ2-3, with 7 bases that match TRBD2. Germline CDR1 MNHEY, CDR2 SMNVEV (reference sequence). This CDR3 is 16 amino acids long. With 5 bases clipped from V and 0 bases from J, the junction kept 8 bases outside the gene matches. CDR3 sequence reads: CASSARLAASTDTQYF. Written as DNA, the CDR3 is TGTGCCAGCAGTGCCCGTCTAGCGGCTAGCACAGATACGCAGTATTTT.

The table lists this clonotype with many counts. V and J are TRBV28 and TRBJ2-5; 11 positions agree with TRBD2. Germline V CDR1 and CDR2: MDHEN, SYDVKM. CDR3 size: 14 residues. V shed 5 bases, J shed 2 bases, and the junction held 1 base outside the gene matches. DNA of the CDR3: TGTGCCAGCAGTGGGACTAGCGGACAAGAGACCCAGTACTTC. Translated, it gives CASSGTSGQETQYF. Filled out from reference TRBV28 and TRBJ2-5, the complete variable domain reads DVKVTQSSRYLVKRTGEKVFLECVQDMDHENMFWYRQDPGLGLRLIYFSYDVKMKEKGDIPEGYSVSREKKERFSLILESASTNQTSMYLCASSGTSGQETQYFGPGTRLLVL.

The chain employs TRBV20-1 and TRBJ1-6; D not resolved. Germline values: CDR1 DFQATT, CDR2 SNEGSKA (reference sequence). This CDR3 comprises 14 residues. V dropped 3 bases and J dropped 6 bases, with 12 bases sitting between them. The CDR3 is CSASTGLGNSPLHF. CDR3 nucleotides: TGCAGTGCTAGTACCGGGCTCGGTAATTCACCCCTCCACTTT.

This clonotype was observed a handful of times. J is TRBJ2-2 and V is TRBV7-2, with D possibly matching TRBD2 (5 bases). Germline V gene data show CDR1 as SGHTA and CDR2 as FQGNSA. CDR3 length: 16 amino acids. V was shortened by 3 bases and J by 8 bases, with 19 bases between the two germline ends. The CDR3 sequence: CASSFMRAGLNGELFF. The CDR3, as DNA: TGTGCCAGCAGCTTCATGCGTGCGGGCCTCAATGGGGAGCTGTTTTTT.

This clonotype turned up a few times. V usage is TRBV5-1 and J usage is TRBJ2-3, with 7 bases fitting TRBD2. V lost 3 bases to trimming and J lost 2 bases; unmatched junction nucleotides: 6. CDR1 is SGHRS, CDR2 YFSETQ, per germline. CDR3 length: 15 residues. The CDR3 loop is CASSSGGSFTDTQYF. CDR3 DNA sequence: TGCGCCAGCAGCTCCGGCGGGAGTTTCACAGATACGCAGTATTTT.

The rearrangement joins TRBV20-1 to TRBJ1-1, with 7 bases fitting TRBD1. Trimming cost V 0 bases and J 0 bases; bases outside gene matches: 7. The CDR3 runs to 16 residues. The germline V gene encodes CDR1 DFQATT and CDR2 SNEGSKA (reference sequence). The chain's CDR3 is CSARDQAGGMNTEAFF. In DNA, the CDR3 is TGCAGTGCTAGAGATCAGGCAGGGGGAATGAACACTGAAGCTTTCTTT.

The genes are TRBV6-5 and TRBJ2-5, with 8 nucleotides matching TRBD1. Germline CDR1 and CDR2: MNHEY and SVGAGI. This CDR3 is 14 amino acids long. V lost 2 bases and J lost 5; bases outside the gene matches: 4. This CDR3 reads CASSYKQGGETQYF. CDR3 coding DNA: TGTGCCAGCAGTTACAAACAGGGGGGTGAGACCCAGTACTTC.

This sequence joins TRBV7-2 and TRBJ1-5, with D perhaps TRBD1 (5 bases). CDR1 is SGHTA and CDR2 is FQGNSA in the germline V gene. V was trimmed by 3 bases and J by 5 bases, leaving 8 bases between them. The CDR3 contains 13 residues. CDR3 sequence (DNA): TGTGCCAGCAGCTTTAGGGGAGATCAGCCCCAGCATTTT. Its translation: CASSFRGDQPQHF.

The chain joins TRBV19 to TRBJ2-2; no reliable D call. Trimming removed 2 bases from V and 6 bases from J, with 13 bases in between. Germline values: CDR1 LNHDA, CDR2 SQIVND (reference sequence). This CDR3 spans 15 amino acids. The CDR3, as DNA: TGTGCCAGTAGTATATCAGGATACGGCGCCGGGGAGCTGTTTTTT. Its translation: CASSISGYGAGELFF.

This clonotype was counted a few times. The chain has TRBV18 and TRBJ2-3; a weak D match, TRBD1 (5 bases). The CDR3 is 13 residues long. The germline CDR1 and CDR2 sequences are KGHSH and LQKENI. Trimming pared 6 bases from V and 3 bases from J, leaving 10 bases between. CDR3 in DNA: TGTGCCAGCTCGTCAGCAGGGACAGATACGCAGTATTTT. Its protein is CASSSAGTDTQYF.

In its sample, this clonotype was seen many times. The chain employs TRBV20-1 and TRBJ2-3; D not resolved. CDR1 is DFQATT and CDR2 is SNEGSKA in the germline V gene (reference sequence). This CDR3 region has 10 residues. Trimming removed 6 bases at V and 4 bases at J, with 5 bases between. CDR3 protein: CSASPDTQYF. DNA for the CDR3: TGCAGTGCCAGCCCAGATACGCAGTATTTT.

The chain employs TRBV7-2 and TRBJ2-3; 16 bases line up with TRBD2. Germline CDR1 is SGHTA and CDR2 is FQGNSA. Losses at the gene ends were 5 bases for V and 6 bases for J; bases not matched to a gene: 8. CDR3 length equals 17 residues. The CDR3 is CASSPAGLAGGGDTQYF. CDR3 DNA sequence: TGTGCCAGCAGCCCGGCGGGACTAGCGGGAGGGGGGGATACGCAGTATTTT.

There are many counts of this clonotype. This chain connects TRBV5-5 to TRBJ2-2; 11 bases match TRBD1. The CDR3 spans 17 residues. Germline lookup yields CDR1 SGHKS and CDR2 YYEKEE (reference sequence). The J segment lost 6 bases and the V segment lost 3 bases, leaving 10 bases of the junction unmatched. CDR3: CASSSLPGQGGAGELFF. For the CDR3, the DNA is TGTGCCAGCAGCTCCCTCCCGGGACAGGGGGGAGCCGGGGAGCTGTTTTTT.

This clonotype was observed a handful of times. This rearrangement joins TRBV27 to TRBJ2-3; D is unclear. The CDR3 extends over 12 amino acids. V lost 6 bases to trimming and J lost 9 bases, with 13 bases between them. The germline CDR1 and CDR2 sequences are MNHEY and SMNVEV (reference sequence). The CDR3 DNA reads TGTGCCAGCAGGAGGACGACGGGCACGCAGTATTTT. Translation gives CASRRTTGTQYF.

The chain is built from TRBV6-4 and TRBJ2-3; unclear D gene. V lost 0 bases and J 2 bases, leaving 3 bases between the germline ends. Germline CDR1 and CDR2: MRHNA and SNTAGT. The CDR3 runs to 13 residues. The CDR3 nucleotides are TGTGCCAGCAGTGACTCCCCCACAGATACGCAGTATTTT. Translation: CASSDSPTDTQYF.